Below, 13 T cell receptor beta chains from the same sample are listed, as sequenced in a study of cytomegalovirus exposure and HLA in healthy donors. It was with 60 Vbeta and 13 Jbeta primers that the PCR ran. The data were produced by immunoSEQ multiplex PCR, yet TCRdb's version contains in-frame clones alone and is incomplete. This sample carries more than 85,000 clones, roughly three quarters of them seen once, and the ten largest clones take 3.5% to 5%. Sequencing was done on a sample of PBMCs. The receptors here all came from a female donor in good health and CMV-seropositive.

Remarks on this clone: At one boundary the junction diverges from the germline segment, which might be a read error. The rearrangement uses TRBV7-2 and TRBJ2-4, with TRBD2 identical over 8 bases. The germline gives CDR1 SGHTA, CDR2 FQGNSA. This CDR3 is 16 amino acids long. CDR3: CASSPRPAGAGNSQYF. CDR3 nucleotides: TGTGCCAGCAGCCCCCGCCCAGCGGGAGCAGGTAACAGTCAGTACTTC.

This clone was observed a single time. This rearrangement joins TRBV19 to TRBJ2-7, with TRBD1 matching 7 bases. The CDR3 has 15 amino acids. Trimming cost V 0 bases and J 0 bases; bases outside gene matches: 2. Looked up from germline, CDR1 is LNHDA and CDR2 is SQIVND (reference sequence). The chain's CDR3 is CASSIDHRGSYEQYF. In DNA, the CDR3 is TGTGCCAGTAGTATAGACCACAGGGGCTCCTACGAGCAGTACTTC.

The chain combines TRBV2 with TRBJ1-4; tentative D call: TRBD1 (6 bases). From germline, CDR1 is SNHLY and CDR2 FYNNEI. Trimming left V 3 bases short and J 8 bases short, with 16 bases between. The CDR3 spans 15 residues. The CDR3 is CASSELGAVGEKLFF. The CDR3 DNA reads as TGTGCCAGCAGTGAGTTGGGGGCTGTGGGAGAAAAACTGTTTTTT.

The chain is built from TRBV10-1 and TRBJ2-2; TRBD2 is a possible D gene (5 bases). V lost 6 bases and J 1 base, leaving 9 bases between the germline ends. Germline CDR1 reads WNHNN; CDR2 reads SYGVQD (reference sequence). This CDR3 is 14 amino acids long. CDR3 bases: TGCGCCAGCAGCCGCGGGCAGAACACCGGGGAGCTGTTTTTT. Translation gives CASSRGQNTGELFF.

This clone was counted only a few times. CDR3 residues: CASSLQGAYNEQFF. The CDR3 DNA reads as TGTGCCAGCAGTTTGCAGGGGGCTTACAATGAGCAGTTCTTC. This chain connects TRBV27 to TRBJ2-1; 8 bases map to TRBD1. Trimming removed 3 bases from V and 4 bases from J; junction bases left unmatched: 2. This CDR3 is 14 amino acids long. Germline V lookup: CDR1 MNHEY, CDR2 SMNVEV (reference sequence).

The chain is built from TRBV2 and TRBJ2-7; 7 nucleotides agree with TRBD2. Germline CDR1 reads SNHLY; CDR2 reads FYNNEI. This CDR3 comprises 14 residues. With 5 bases clipped from V and 2 bases from J, the junction kept 6 bases outside the gene matches. CDR3 sequence (DNA): TGTGCCAGCAGTTCCCGGGGGGATGCCTACGAGCAGTACTTC. This encodes CASSSRGDAYEQYF.

This clone has only one observation. This chain joins TRBV29-1 and TRBJ1-2; D not resolved. There are 13 residues in the CDR3. The V and J ends lost 2 bases and 1 base respectively, with 8 bases between them. Germline values: CDR1 SQVTM, CDR2 ANQGSEA. The chain's CDR3 is CSVEKGGNYGYTF. For the CDR3, the DNA is TGCAGCGTTGAAAAAGGCGGTAACTATGGCTACACCTTC.

This clone turned up a few times. The chain employs TRBV7-9 and TRBJ1-1; D is unresolved. V shed 2 bases and J shed 4 bases, with 8 bases lying between them. The CDR3 extends over 13 amino acids. The germline V gene encodes CDR1 SEHNR and CDR2 FQNEAQ (reference sequence). The CDR3 DNA reads as TGTGCCAGCAGCTTATACGGGAGCACTGAAGCTTTCTTT. It yields the protein CASSLYGSTEAFF.

The chain recombines TRBV7-7 with TRBJ1-5, with D perhaps TRBD1 (5 bases). Trimming took 6 bases from V and 2 from J, leaving 23 bases between them. CDR1 is SSHAT and CDR2 is FNYEAQ in the germline V gene (reference sequence). This CDR3 region has 18 residues. The CDR3 DNA sequence: TGTGCCAGCAGGCTGGGGAGGGGCCCTCCTAGGGGCAATCAGCCCCAGCATTTT. This translates into CASRLGRGPPRGNQPQHF.

As for this clone: One junction end does not reproduce the germline sequence, and a read error may be involved. The V gene is TRBV5-1, the J gene TRBJ2-3; 16 positions agree with TRBD2. Germline assignment: CDR1 SGHRS and CDR2 YFSETQ. The CDR3 contains 17 residues. The CDR3, as DNA: TGCGCCAGCAGCTGGGGGACTAGCGGGAGGGGCACAAATACGCAGTATTTT. Residues: CASSWGTSGRGTNTQYF.

The CDR3 loop reads CASSLTASFNEKLFF. CDR3 coding DNA: TGTGCCAGCAGCCTGACAGCGAGTTTTAATGAAAAACTGTTTTTT. V gene TRBV7-7 combines with J gene TRBJ1-4; a weak D match, TRBD1 (5 bases). Looked up from germline, CDR1 is SSHAT and CDR2 is FNYEAQ (reference sequence). Trimming removed 5 bases at V and 4 bases at J, with 14 bases between. This CDR3 has 15 amino acids.

The rearrangement joins TRBV7-9 to TRBJ2-7; no definite D call. Trimming removed 5 bases from V and 2 bases from J, with 7 bases in between. The CDR3 consists of 12 residues. Germline V lookup: CDR1 SEHNR, CDR2 FQNEAQ (reference sequence). The CDR3 DNA is TGTGCCAGCAGCCAGGCCCCCTACGAGCAGTACTTC. It is translated as CASSQAPYEQYF. Full variable domain (outside the CDR3, taken from reference TRBV7-9 and TRBJ2-7): DTGVSQNPRHKITKRGQNVTFRCDPISEHNRLYWYRQTLGQGPEFLTYFQNEAQLEKSRLLSDRFSAERPKGSFSTLEIQRTEQGDSAMYLCASSQAPYEQYFGPGTRLTVT.

The chain uses TRBV4-2 and TRBJ2-5; TRBD1 matches at 10 bases. The closer fit of TRBJ2-7 to the DNA end suggests the J call may be wrong. CDR3 length equals 14 residues. The germline gives CDR1 LGHNA, CDR2 YNFKEQ. The CDR3 loop reads CASSGRDRGYEQYF. CDR3 coding DNA: TGTGCCAGCAGCGGCCGGGACAGGGGCTACGAGCAGTACTTC.